Sequencing of this T cell receptor (beta chain) was carried out in a study of OX40 agonist ivuxolimab in advanced cancers. The overall study: Dose-escalation patients had hepatocellular carcinoma, melanoma, renal cell or head and neck cancer. Study observations and caveats: Expanded peripheral T cells had an undetermined antigen specificity.

Profiling relied on immunoSEQ multiplex PCR, and the TCRdb table lists in-frame clones only, not all of them. The table records about 72,000 clones, about 88% of them present only once. The table lists this clone with a count of one. Its antigen remains unknown. The germline V gene encodes CDR1 MDHEN and CDR2 SYDVKM. The CDR3 spans 15 residues. J was trimmed by 4 bases and V by 6 bases; bases with no gene match: 3. The sequenced sample was CD4+ or CD8+ T cells sorted from blood, obtained in a trial of the OX40 agonist ivuxolimab. This chain connects TRBV28 to TRBJ1-4, with 12 bases lining up with TRBD1. The receptor comes from an adult with an advanced solid tumor such as melanoma, head and neck, liver or kidney cancer. The CDR3 spells CASRGQGAGNEKLFF. Here the CDR3 DNA reads TGTGCCAGCAGGGGACAGGGGGCGGGTAATGAAAAACTGTTTTTT.